A selection of T cell receptor beta chains follows, all from one sample in a study of Graves' ophthalmopathy and Graves' hyperthyroidism. Each CDR3 protein is one row after TCRdb ran MiXCR on the multiplex PCR reads. The repertoire holds nearly 400,000 distinct CDR3 sequences, approximately 20% seen once, with 1.6% in the top ten. Sequencing used peripheral blood. Every receptor here comes from a woman under 30 with Graves' ophthalmopathy. Each CDR3 is given with its conserved first and last residue. D genes are given only for firm matches. Clone size is given for some rows only: seen once, a few or many times, or a class if the clone is expanded.

TRBJ2-5	TRBV6-1	TRBD1	-	CASSRTGLGTQYF	TGTGCCAGCAGCCGGACAGGCTTGGGGACCCAGTACTTC
TRBJ1-1	TRBV3-1	-	many	CASSQDRMELTPNTEAFF	TGTGCCAGCAGCCAAGATAGGATGGAACTAACACCGAACACTGAAGCTTTCTTT
TRBJ2-7	TRBV20-1	-	many	CSAKKAAGMGYEQYF	TGCAGTGCTAAGAAGGCGGCGGGAATGGGCTACGAGCAGTACTTC
TRBJ1-2	TRBV20-1	TRBD1	many	CSASGFRDRGGDGYTF	TGCAGTGCTAGTGGCTTCCGGGACAGGGGCGGCGATGGCTACACCTTC
TRBJ2-5	TRBV7-8	TRBD2	many	CASSSGTSGGQETQYF	TGTGCCAGCAGCTCAGGGACTAGCGGGGGACAAGAGACCCAGTACTTC
TRBJ1-2	TRBV15	-	many	CATSREEVGYTF	TGTGCCACCAGCAGAGAGGAGGTTGGGTACACCTTC
TRBJ2-6	TRBV12-3/TRBV12-4	-	-	CASSLAPQTSSGANVLTF	TGTGCCAGCAGTTTAGCACCTCAGACTAGTTCTGGGGCCAACGTCCTGACTTTC
TRBJ2-3	TRBV2	TRBD2	many	CASMGGGTDTQYF	TGTGCCAGCATGGGGGGGGGGACAGATACGCAGTATTTT
TRBJ2-5	TRBV27	-	-	CASSFVAEDQETQYF	TGTGCCAGCAGTTTTGTGGCGGAGGATCAAGAGACCCAGTACTTC
TRBJ1-1	TRBV19	-	-	CASSQPEGGWGEAFF	TGTGCCAGTAGTCAGCCTGAGGGGGGATGGGGTGAAGCTTTCTTT
TRBJ1-5	TRBV19	-	many	CASSMKRASNQPQHF	TGTGCCAGTAGTATGAAGAGGGCTAGCAATCAGCCCCAGCATTTT
TRBJ2-2	TRBV19	TRBD1	few	CASSIGQGALSGELFF	TGTGCCAGTAGTATCGGACAGGGGGCGCTTAGCGGGGAGCTGTTTTTT